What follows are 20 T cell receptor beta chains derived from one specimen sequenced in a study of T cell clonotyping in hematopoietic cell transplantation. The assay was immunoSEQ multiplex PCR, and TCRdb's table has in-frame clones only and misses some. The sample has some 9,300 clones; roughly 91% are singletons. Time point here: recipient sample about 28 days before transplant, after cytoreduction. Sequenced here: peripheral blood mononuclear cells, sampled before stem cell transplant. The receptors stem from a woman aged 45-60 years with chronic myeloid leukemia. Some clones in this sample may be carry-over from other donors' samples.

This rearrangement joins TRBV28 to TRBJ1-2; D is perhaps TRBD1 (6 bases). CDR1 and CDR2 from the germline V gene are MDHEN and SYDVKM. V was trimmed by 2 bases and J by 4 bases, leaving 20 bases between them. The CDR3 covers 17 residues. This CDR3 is CASSLKGHRRSSYGYTF. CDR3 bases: TGTGCCAGCAGTTTAAAGGGACACCGACGGTCGAGCTATGGCTACACCTTC.

The CDR3 region has the DNA TGTGCCAGTAGTCCGGGACGGATGACCTACGAGCAGTACTTC. It translates to CASSPGRMTYEQYF. The V and J genes are TRBV19 and TRBJ2-7; D is perhaps TRBD1 or TRBD2 (5 bases each). Germline CDR1 is LNHDA and CDR2 is SQIVND (reference sequence). The CDR3 spans 14 residues. Deletions cut 5 bases from V and 2 bases from J, with 13 bases between.

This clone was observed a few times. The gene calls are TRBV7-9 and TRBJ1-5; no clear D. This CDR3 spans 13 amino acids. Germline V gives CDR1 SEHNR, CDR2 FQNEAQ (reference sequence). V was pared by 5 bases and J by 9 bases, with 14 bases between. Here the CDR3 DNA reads TGTGCCAGCAGCCTCCGGAAGGCTGGGCCCCAGCATTTT. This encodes CASSLRKAGPQHF.

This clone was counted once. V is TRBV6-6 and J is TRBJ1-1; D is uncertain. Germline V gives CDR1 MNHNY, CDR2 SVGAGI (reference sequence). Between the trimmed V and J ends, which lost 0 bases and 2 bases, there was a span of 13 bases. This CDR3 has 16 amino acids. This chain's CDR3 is CASSYSGYPINTEAFF. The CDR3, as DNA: TGTGCCAGCAGTTACTCAGGGTATCCGATTAACACTGAAGCTTTCTTT.

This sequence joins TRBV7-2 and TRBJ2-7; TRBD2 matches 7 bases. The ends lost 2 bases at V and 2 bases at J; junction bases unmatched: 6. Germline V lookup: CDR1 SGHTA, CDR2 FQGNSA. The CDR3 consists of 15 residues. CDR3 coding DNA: TGTGCCAGCAGCTTATGGGAGCGGGGTACCTACGAGCAGTACTTC. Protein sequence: CASSLWERGTYEQYF.

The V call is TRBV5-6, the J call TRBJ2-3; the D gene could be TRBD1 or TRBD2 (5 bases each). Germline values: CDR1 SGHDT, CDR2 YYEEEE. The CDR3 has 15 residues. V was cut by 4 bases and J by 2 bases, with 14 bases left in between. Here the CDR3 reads CASSPGLGDTDTQYF. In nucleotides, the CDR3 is TGTGCCAGCAGCCCCGGGCTGGGGGACACAGATACGCAGTATTTT.

The CDR3 sequence is CASSLSRRQATEQYF. In DNA form, the CDR3 reads TGTGCCAGCAGCCTCTCCCGTCGGCAGGCGACCGAGCAGTACTTC. The chain is built from TRBV11-2 and TRBJ2-7; D ambiguous. V lost 5 bases to trimming and J lost 6 bases, with 20 bases between them. CDR1 and CDR2 from the germline V gene are SGHAT and FQNNGV. The CDR3 loop spans 15 amino acids.

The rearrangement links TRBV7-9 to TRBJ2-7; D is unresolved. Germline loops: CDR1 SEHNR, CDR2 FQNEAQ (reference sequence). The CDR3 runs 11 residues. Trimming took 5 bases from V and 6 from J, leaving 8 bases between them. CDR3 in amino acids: CASSTNVEQYF. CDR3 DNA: TGTGCCAGCAGCACGAACGTCGAGCAGTACTTC. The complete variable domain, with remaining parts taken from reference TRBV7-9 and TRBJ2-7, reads DTGVSQNPRHKITKRGQNVTFRCDPISEHNRLYWYRQTLGQGPEFLTYFQNEAQLEKSRLLSDRFSAERPKGSFSTLEIQRTEQGDSAMYLCASSTNVEQYFGPGTRLTVT.

CDR3 loop: CACNGLANEQFF. The DNA for the CDR3 is TGTGCCTGCAACGGACTAGCTAATGAGCAGTTCTTC. The gene calls are TRBV10-3 and TRBJ2-1; TRBD2 aligns across 8 bases. J lost 7 bases, V lost 11 bases, and 7 bases had no gene match. Germline CDR1 reads ENHRY; CDR2 reads SYGVKD. The CDR3 runs to 12 residues.

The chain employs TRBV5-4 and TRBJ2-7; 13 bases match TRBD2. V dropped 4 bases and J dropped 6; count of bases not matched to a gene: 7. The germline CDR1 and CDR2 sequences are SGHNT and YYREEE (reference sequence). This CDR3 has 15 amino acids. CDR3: CASSGGTSGMSEQYF. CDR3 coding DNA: TGTGCCAGCAGCGGTGGGACTAGCGGGATGTCCGAGCAGTACTTC. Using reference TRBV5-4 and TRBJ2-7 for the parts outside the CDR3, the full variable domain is ETGVTQSPTHLIKTRGQQVTLRCSSQSGHNTVSWYQQALGQGPQFIFQYYREEENGRGNFPPRFSGLQFPNYSSELNVNALELDDSALYLCASSGGTSGMSEQYFGPGTRLTVT.

CDR3 bases: TGTGCCAGCAGCTTGGGGACAGGGCAGGATGGCTACACCTTC. Translation: CASSLGTGQDGYTF. The chain uses TRBV11-2 and TRBJ1-2; 9 nucleotides match TRBD1. V dropped 3 bases and J dropped 6; count of bases not matched to a gene: 5. CDR1 is SGHAT, CDR2 FQNNGV, per germline. The CDR3 has 14 residues.

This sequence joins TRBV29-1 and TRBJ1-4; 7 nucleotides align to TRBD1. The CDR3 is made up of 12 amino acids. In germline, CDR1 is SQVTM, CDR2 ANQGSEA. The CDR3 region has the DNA TGCAGTGCCACAGGGGTTAATGAAAAACTGTTTTTT. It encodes CSATGVNEKLFF.

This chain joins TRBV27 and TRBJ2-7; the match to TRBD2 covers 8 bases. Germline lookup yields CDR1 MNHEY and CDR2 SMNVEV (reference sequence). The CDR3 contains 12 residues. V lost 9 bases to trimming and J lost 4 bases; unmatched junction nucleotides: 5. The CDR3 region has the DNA TGTGCCAGTAGCGGGACCACTTACGAGCAGTACTTC. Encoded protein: CASSGTTYEQYF.

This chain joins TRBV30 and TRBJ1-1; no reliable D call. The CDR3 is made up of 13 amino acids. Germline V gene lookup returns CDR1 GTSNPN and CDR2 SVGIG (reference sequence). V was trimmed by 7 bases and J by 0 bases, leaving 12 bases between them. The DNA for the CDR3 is TGTGCCTCCTCGAACGGGATGAACACTGAAGCTTTCTTT. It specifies CASSNGMNTEAFF.

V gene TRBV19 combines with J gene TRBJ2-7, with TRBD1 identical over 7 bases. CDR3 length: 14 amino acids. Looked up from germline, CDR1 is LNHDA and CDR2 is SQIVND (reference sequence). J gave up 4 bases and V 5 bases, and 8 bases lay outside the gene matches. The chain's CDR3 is CASSDRDRGYEQYF. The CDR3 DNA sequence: TGTGCCAGTAGTGACCGGGACAGAGGGTACGAGCAGTACTTC. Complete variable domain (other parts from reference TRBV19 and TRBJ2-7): DGGITQSPKYLFRKEGQNVTLSCEQNLNHDAMYWYRQDPGQGLRLIYYSQIVNDFQKGDIAEGYSVSREKKESFPLTVTSAQKNPTAFYLCASSDRDRGYEQYFGPGTRLTVT.

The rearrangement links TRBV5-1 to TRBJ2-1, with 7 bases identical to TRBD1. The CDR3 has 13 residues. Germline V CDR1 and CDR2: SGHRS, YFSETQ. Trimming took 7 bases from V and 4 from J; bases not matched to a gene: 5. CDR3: CASATGFYNEQFF. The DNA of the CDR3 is TGCGCCAGCGCGACAGGGTTTTACAATGAGCAGTTCTTC.

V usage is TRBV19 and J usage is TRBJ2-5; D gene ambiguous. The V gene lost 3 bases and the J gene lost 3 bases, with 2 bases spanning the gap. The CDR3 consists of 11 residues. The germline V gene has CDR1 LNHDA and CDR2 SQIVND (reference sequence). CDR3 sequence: CASSIEETQYF. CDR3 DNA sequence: TGTGCCAGTAGTATCGAAGAGACCCAGTACTTC.

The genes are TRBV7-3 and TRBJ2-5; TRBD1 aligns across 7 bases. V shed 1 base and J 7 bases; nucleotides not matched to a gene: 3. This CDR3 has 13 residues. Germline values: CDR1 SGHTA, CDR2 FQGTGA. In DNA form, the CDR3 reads TGTGCCAGCAGCTTAAACAGGGGTGGGACCCAGTACTTC. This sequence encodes CASSLNRGGTQYF.

CDR3 amino acids: CASSLSQGNEKLFF. The CDR3 nucleotides are TGCGCCAGCAGCTTGTCACAGGGGAATGAAAAACTGTTTTTT. The genes are TRBV5-1 and TRBJ1-4, with 7 nucleotides matching TRBD1. Per the germline V gene, CDR1 is SGHRS and CDR2 is YFSETQ. CDR3 length: 14 amino acids. Trimming took 1 base from V and 5 from J; bases not matched to a gene: 2.

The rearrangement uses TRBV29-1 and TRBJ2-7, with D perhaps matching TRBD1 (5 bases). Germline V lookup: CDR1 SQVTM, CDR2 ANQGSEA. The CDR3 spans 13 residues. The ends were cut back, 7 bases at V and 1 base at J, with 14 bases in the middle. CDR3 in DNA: TGCAGCGGAGTCGGACACGGATCCTACGAGCAGTACTTC. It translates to CSGVGHGSYEQYF.